The 12 T cell receptor beta chains in this list originate from one sample, sequenced in a study of metastatic and nonmetastatic thyroid tumors. No patient received treatment before thyroid surgery. TCRdb reassembled clones from the PCR reads with MiXCR. The sample lists 5,500 to 8,500 clones, approximately 33% occurring once. Sequencing was carried out using adjacent normal tissue. The receptors were sampled from a female donor with papillary thyroid cancer or a benign thyroid nodule (not recorded which). Some clones in this sample may be carry-over from other donors' samples.

The chain joins TRBV7-2 to TRBJ2-7, with D possibly TRBD2 on 5 matching bases. This CDR3 is built from 15 residues. CDR1 and CDR2 from the germline V gene are SGHTA and FQGNSA. Deletions cut 8 bases from V and 3 bases from J, with 20 bases between. CDR3 DNA: TGTGCCAGCGGGGTGGATTTTACTAGTTTCTACGAGCAGTACTTC. Protein sequence: CASGVDFTSFYEQYF.

The V gene is TRBV5-1, the J gene TRBJ2-7; perhaps D is TRBD1 or TRBD2 (5 bases each). This CDR3 spans 15 amino acids. Trimming took off 2 bases at V and 7 bases at J, with 19 bases between the two ends. Germline V lookup: CDR1 SGHRS, CDR2 YFSETQ. DNA of the CDR3: TGCGCCAGCAGCTTCCGAGTGGGGGAAGAATCGGAGCAGTACTTC. Its protein product is CASSFRVGEESEQYF.

Judged by abundance, this clone is large. The CDR3 spells CASSFGVYSNQPQHF. The CDR3 bases are TGTGCCAGCAGTTTTGGAGTTTATAGCAATCAGCCCCAGCATTTT. The V and J genes are TRBV12-3 or TRBV12-4 and TRBJ1-5; no clear D. The CDR3 contains 15 residues. Trimming took off 3 bases at V and 0 bases at J, with 9 bases between the two ends.

This clone is judged medium-sized (0.01 to 0.1%). The chain uses TRBV3-1 and TRBJ1-2; TRBD1 might be the D (5 bases). Deletions cut 4 bases from V and 7 bases from J, with 13 bases between. Germline CDR1 is LGHDT and CDR2 is YNNKEL (reference sequence). There are 13 residues in the CDR3. This CDR3 is CASSPLRGGGYTF. In DNA, the CDR3 is TGTGCCAGCAGCCCGTTGCGTGGGGGTGGCTACACCTTC.

The V gene is TRBV3-1, the J gene TRBJ2-1; D is possibly TRBD2 (5 bases). CDR1 LGHDT and CDR2 YNNKEL come from the germline V gene (reference sequence). Trimming left V 1 base short and J 8 bases short, with 15 bases between. This CDR3 is built from 15 residues. The CDR3 loop is CASSQGTRAKHEQFF. The CDR3 DNA is TGTGCCAGCAGCCAAGGGACTCGAGCGAAACATGAGCAGTTCTTC.

Sample share makes this clone large (0.1 to 1%). Other DNA sequences in the same sample also yield this CDR3. The chain is built from TRBV4-1 and TRBJ1-1; D uncertain. In germline, CDR1 is MGHRA, CDR2 YSYEKL. The CDR3 runs 13 residues. V was cut by 4 bases and J by 0 bases, with 6 bases left in between. CDR3 DNA: TGCGCCAGCAGCCTTGGACTGAACACTGAAGCTTTCTTT. Protein sequence: CASSLGLNTEAFF.

The V call is TRBV6-2 or TRBV6-3, the J call TRBJ2-1; 12 bases align to TRBD2. The germline V gene encodes CDR1 MNHEY and CDR2 SVGEGT. V trimming: 5 bases; J trimming: 2 bases; junction bases outside the gene matches: 10. The CDR3 length is 18 residues. The CDR3 DNA sequence: TGTGCCAGCAGTACCGGGACTAGCGGGCCAGCCGCCTACAATGAGCAGTTCTTC. This sequence encodes CASSTGTSGPAAYNEQFF.

With regard to this clone: The identical CDR3 is also encoded by other nucleotide sequences in the sample. The CDR3 DNA reads as TGCAGCGTTGATCTCACCAGCGGGGGGGCACGGGAGACCCAGTACTTC. Protein sequence: CSVDLTSGGARETQYF. This chain joins TRBV29-1 and TRBJ2-5; TRBD2 agrees at 10 bases. V shed 3 bases and J 5 bases; nucleotides not matched to a gene: 12. Germline lookup yields CDR1 SQVTM and CDR2 ANQGSEA. The CDR3 runs to 16 residues.

This clone is classed as medium-sized. V gene TRBV3-1 combines with J gene TRBJ2-2; unclear D gene. The CDR3 totals 14 residues. Trimming pared 0 bases from V and 3 bases from J, leaving 5 bases between. The germline V gene has CDR1 LGHDT and CDR2 YNNKEL (reference sequence). For the CDR3, the DNA is TGTGCCAGCAGCCAAGAGTCTCACACCGGGGAGCTGTTTTTT. It translates to CASSQESHTGELFF. Based on the CDR3 plus reference TRBV3-1 and TRBJ2-2, the full variable domain is DTAVSQTPKYLVTQMGNDKSIKCEQNLGHDTMYWYKQDSKKFLKIMFSYNNKELIINETVPNRFSPKSPDKAHLNLHINSLELGDSAVYFCASSQESHTGELFFGEGSRLTVL.

The chain has TRBV9 and TRBJ2-6, with D tentatively TRBD1 or TRBD2 (5 bases each). Trimming removed 3 bases at V and 0 bases at J, with 13 bases between. CDR1 SGDLS and CDR2 YYNGEE come from the germline V gene. This CDR3 region has 17 residues. The CDR3 bases are TGTGCCAGCAGCGGGGGGTGGGGCCTCTCTGGGGCCAACGTCCTGACTTTC. Translating gives CASSGGWGLSGANVLTF.

This clone is labeled medium-sized. The chain employs TRBV5-5 and TRBJ1-2; D might be TRBD1 (5 bases). The germline V and J ends were trimmed by 4 bases and 5 bases, with 18 bases remaining between them. The CDR3 totals 15 residues. Germline V gene sequence: CDR1 SGHKS, CDR2 YYEKEE (reference sequence). CDR3 nucleotides: TGTGCCAGCAGCCCGGACGCAGGGAGCGGGTATGGCTACACCTTC. Encoded protein: CASSPDAGSGYGYTF. The whole variable domain, filled in from reference TRBV5-5 and TRBJ1-2, reads DAGVTQSPTHLIKTRGQQVTLRCSPISGHKSVSWYQQVLGQGPQFIFQYYEKEERGRGNFPDRFSARQFPNYSSELNVNALLLGDSALYLCASSPDAGSGYGYTFGSGTRLTVV.

This clone has a count of ten or more. This sample includes further DNA sequences coding for the same CDR3. The rearrangement links TRBV11-2 to TRBJ2-1; D is possibly TRBD2 (7 bases). This CDR3 comprises 17 residues. Looked up from germline, CDR1 is SGHAT and CDR2 is FQNNGV. V was trimmed by 1 base and J by 0 bases, leaving 13 bases between them. The CDR3 spells CASSLGRGGSSYNEQFF. CDR3 coding DNA: TGTGCCAGCAGCTTAGGAAGGGGGGGGAGCTCCTACAATGAGCAGTTCTTC.